This T cell receptor beta chain was obtained from a study of blood T cell repertoires in COVID-19. At the level of the study: T cells, B-cell-depleted T cells, or PBMCs provided the cDNA or gDNA that served as material.

The J segment lost 4 bases and the V segment lost 1 base, leaving 8 bases of the junction unmatched. There are 17 residues in the CDR3. CDR1 is SGHTA, CDR2 FQGTGA, per germline. Patients of the Seattle cohort, enrolled during active infection, were followed longitudinally. Per the original methods: Amplifying reference gene primers gave estimates of nucleated cell counts. TCRdb's table, derived via immunoSEQ multiplex PCR, lists solely in-frame clones and lacks some. That table is the source of V, J and clone size, and D and trimming were worked out from the DNA. Among approximately 150,000 clones listed, around 74% were seen once.

This chain connects TRBV7-3 to TRBJ2-2; 8 positions match TRBD2. The TCR originated in a woman aged 60-75 years with COVID-19, enrolled during active disease. Sequences were obtained from peripheral blood. The CDR3 sequence: CASSLNWRGASTGELFF. In DNA form, the CDR3 reads TGTGCCAGCAGCTTAAATTGGCGGGGGGCCTCCACCGGGGAGCTGTTTTTT.